The 9 T cell receptor beta chains reported below all come from one sample, sequenced in a study of T cell responses to AZD1222 COVID-19 vaccine. The method was immunoSEQ multiplex PCR; TCRdb's version includes in-frame clones alone and lacks a portion of them. The profile covers tens of thousands of clones, with more than 60% appearing a single time and 20% taken by the ten largest. The source was peripheral blood, collected on day 0 of MenACWY control vaccination. These receptors originate from an adult in good health.

The V gene is TRBV18, the J gene TRBJ2-5; weak D call: TRBD1 (6 bases). Germline loops: CDR1 KGHSH, CDR2 LQKENI. The CDR3 totals 17 residues. Between the trimmed V and J ends, which lost 0 bases and 4 bases, there was a span of 18 bases. The CDR3 sequence: CASSPPRPGQGIETQYF. CDR3 DNA sequence: TGTGCCAGCTCACCACCTCGTCCGGGGCAGGGGATAGAGACCCAGTACTTC.

This clone was seen a single time. This chain uses TRBV5-4 with TRBJ1-4, with 9 bases fitting TRBD1. CDR3 length: 15 residues. Losses at the gene ends were 4 bases for V and 5 bases for J; bases not matched to a gene: 6. Per germline, CDR1 SGHNT and CDR2 YYREEE (reference sequence). Here the CDR3 reads CASSHPGQGNEKLFF. The CDR3 DNA reads as TGTGCCAGCAGCCACCCGGGACAGGGAAATGAAAAACTGTTTTTT.

The chain carries TRBV12-3 or TRBV12-4 and TRBJ2-1; 7 bases agree with TRBD1. CDR3 length: 13 residues. The junction had 5 bases not matched to a gene; V was cut back by 6 bases and J by 6 bases. The CDR3 sequence: CASRETGVNEQFF. CDR3 coding DNA: TGTGCCAGCAGGGAAACAGGGGTCAATGAGCAGTTCTTC.

This clone was detected once. CDR3 bases: TGTGCCAGCAAAGTGGGCACAGATACGCAGTATTTT. Protein sequence: CASKVGTDTQYF. J is TRBJ2-3 and V is TRBV28; unclear D gene. The CDR3 covers 12 residues. V was cut by 7 bases and J by 1 base, with 6 bases left in between. Germline V lookup: CDR1 MDHEN, CDR2 SYDVKM.

The J gene is TRBJ2-1, the V gene TRBV5-1, with 8 nucleotides matching TRBD2. The CDR3 is 16 residues long. Trimming took 0 bases from V and 10 from J; bases not matched to a gene: 12. CDR1 SGHRS and CDR2 YFSETQ come from the germline V gene. The CDR3 nucleotides are TGCGCCAGCAGCTTGGCTAATCGGCTAGCGGGTCGCGAGCAGTTCTTC. It is translated as CASSLANRLAGREQFF.

The chain links TRBV2 to TRBJ1-4; the D is unclear. The CDR3 is 14 residues long. Germline CDR1 SNHLY, CDR2 FYNNEI. V shed 6 bases and J shed 5 bases, with 13 bases lying between them. The CDR3 nucleotides read TGTGCCAGCAGGACTTCCGGTAGAAATGAAAAACTGTTTTTT. Translation gives CASRTSGRNEKLFF.

This rearrangement joins TRBV27 to TRBJ1-2; D uncertain. The CDR3 contains 17 residues. Germline values: CDR1 MNHEY, CDR2 SMNVEV (reference sequence). V dropped 5 bases and J dropped 4 bases, with 23 bases sitting between them. CDR3: CASSPTVRGSGVYGYTF. Written as DNA, the CDR3 is TGTGCCAGCAGTCCTACCGTGCGAGGCTCTGGTGTCTATGGCTACACCTTC.

The CDR3 region has the DNA TGTGCCAGTAGTAGCGGTTCCTACAATGAGCAGTTCTTC. Translating gives CASSSGSYNEQFF. This chain connects TRBV19 to TRBJ2-1; no clear D gene. Deletions cut 4 bases from V and 1 base from J, with 5 bases between. CDR1 and CDR2 from the germline V gene are LNHDA and SQIVND (reference sequence). This CDR3 is 13 amino acids long.

This rearrangement joins TRBV6-6 to TRBJ1-3, with unresolved D. Germline-derived CDR1 and CDR2 are MNHNY and SVGAGI (reference sequence). Between the trimmed V and J ends, which lost 0 bases and 0 bases, there was a span of 3 bases. The CDR3 has 14 amino acids. DNA for the CDR3: TGTGCCAGCAGTTACTCTCCCTCTGGAAACACCATATATTTT. Encoded protein: CASSYSPSGNTIYF.